Listed below are T cell receptor beta chains from one sample, sequenced in a study of blood T cells in healthy people across ages. MiXCR, run by TCRdb on the 5' RACE reads, gives a single entry per CDR3 protein. The data show some 940,000 distinct CDR3 sequences, with roughly 29% seen just once and around 9.6% held by the top ten. This same sample was also taken into another study, of T cells of mothers and their children.

The specimen was blood. Receptors were obtained from a woman aged 40-49 years in good health. Each CDR3 is given with its conserved first and last residue. D genes are given only for firm matches. Size is stated for part of the rows, as once, few or many counts, or as a class when the clone is expanded.

size	D	length	V	J	DNA	CDR3
few	TRBD2	16	TRBV20-1	TRBJ2-1	TGCAGTGCTAGTTTACCTAGCGGGGGGACCTACAATGAGCAGTTCTTC	CSASLPSGGTYNEQFF
few	.	15	TRBV28	TRBJ2-5	TGTGCCAGCTCCCTCTCTTCGAGCGGTTCGAGGACCCAGTACTTC	CASSLSSSGSRTQYF
.	.	16	TRBV5-1	TRBJ2-7	TGCGCCAGCAGCACCGACCGGGACACAGCTATCTACGAGCAGTACTTC	CASSTDRDTAIYEQYF
.	.	13	TRBV2	TRBJ2-3	TGTGCCAGCAGTCTCGCCCCCGGTGATACGCAGTATTTT	CASSLAPGDTQYF
many	.	13	TRBV20-1	TRBJ1-6	TGCAGTGCCCGCGCCGACTTCGATTCACCCCTCCACTTT	CSARADFDSPLHF
.	.	14	TRBV12-3/TRBV12-4	TRBJ2-1	TGTGCCAGCAGTTTTTTCGGCAGGGCCTACGAGCAGTTCTTC	CASSFFGRAYEQFF
many	.	13	TRBV7-2	TRBJ1-6	TGTGCCAGCAGCGTAAGGGATAATTCACCCCTCCACTTT	CASSVRDNSPLHF
.	.	13	TRBV7-2	TRBJ2-5	TGTGCCAGCAGCTTTATAGGGCAAGAGACCCAGTACTTC	CASSFIGQETQYF
once	.	13	TRBV12-3/TRBV12-4	TRBJ1-5	TGTGCCAGTTCCAAGGGGGGCGGGAGATCCCAGCATTTT	CASSKGGGRSQHF
few	TRBD2	20	TRBV7-3	TRBJ2-3	TGTGCCAGCAGCTTAGAGGGGGCCTATAGCGGGGGCCCTAGCACAGATACGCAGTATTTT	CASSLEGAYSGGPSTDTQYF
.	.	14	TRBV28	TRBJ2-5	TGTGCCGGCAGTTTCGAGAAGTCCATGGTGGCCCAGTACTTC	CAGSFEKSMVAQYF
.	.	14	TRBV19	TRBJ2-1	TGTGCCAGCAGTATAGGGTCAGCGAGCTATGAGCAGTTCTTC	CASSIGSASYEQFF
.	TRBD2	15	TRBV2	TRBJ2-1	TGTGCCAGCAGTTTATCTCGCGGGGGAGTGAATGAGCAGTTCTTC	CASSLSRGGVNEQFF